This T cell receptor (beta chain) was documented in a study of T cells in Graves' hyperthyroidism and ophthalmopathy. Germline loops: CDR1 MNHNS, CDR2 SASEGT. CDR3 length: 17 amino acids. The investigators amplified TCR beta CDR3 regions from RNA transcripts. TCR CDR3 underwent first-round RT-PCR with the HTBI primer set. TCRdb re-analysed the multiplex PCR reads in MiXCR, keeping a single row per CDR3 protein. The sample holds hundreds of thousands of distinct CDR3 sequences, roughly 25% seen once. This clonotype was picked up many times. Mismatch with germline at one junction end may stem from a read error.

The chain joins TRBV6-1 to TRBJ2-4; 8 nucleotides agree with TRBD2. The TCR originated in a woman aged 30 to 39 with Graves' ophthalmopathy. The sample consisted of blood. Written as DNA, the CDR3 is TGTGCCAGCATTGATCGGGGGGGAGGAGAATCCAAAAACATTAAGTACTTC. It specifies CASIDRGGGESKNIKYF.